This T cell receptor (beta chain) was profiled in a study of response to subunit inactivated influenza vaccine (dated by TCRdb to 2016 to 2019). With regard to the full study: Deep quantitative profiling of the T cell receptor repertoire was used in the study to follow responses to a trivalent subunit inactivated influenza vaccine. The study at large found these results: The authors suggested that each seasonal influenza vaccination may recruit only a limited number of new T cells.

Counted from cysteine to phenylalanine, this CDR3 has 13 amino acids. CDR3 DNA is the only sequence kept; it has 39 bases, read in frame from the first base. Looking up the germline V gene yields CDR1 MGHRA and CDR2 YSYEKL. Between the V and J ends, shortened by 7 bases and 1 base respectively, the junction contains 9 bases. Details on this clonotype: Its recognized antigen is unknown. Base qualities are not provided; no much larger clone lies one nucleotide away.

Receptor libraries were prepared by RT-PCR. The sample was run on an Illumina HiSeq 2500. Using fastp trimming at Q25 and MiXCR clonotype assembly, TCRdb reanalyzed the public sequencing data and kept in-frame beta chains. Records with the same CDR3 protein are collapsed into one entry carrying the most frequent genes and DNA. This sample is represented by more than 400,000 distinct CDR3 sequences; about 7.2% of them were singletons. In total, the top ten clones hold over 10% of the sample. Sample: PBMCs from blood, taken 23 to 25 months after vaccination. The sequence joins TRBV4-1 to TRBJ2-3, with the D gene not confidently named. The clonotype originates from a man between 45 and 75 years old who received an inactivated influenza vaccine. Donor details come from another sample of the same person, matched by shared clones. The DNA sequence is TGCGCCAGCATTTCGCCGGGCACAGATACGCAGTATTTT. It encodes CASISPGTDTQYF.